This T cell receptor beta chain was captured in a study of cytomegalovirus exposure and HLA in healthy donors. Study-level findings and limits: Exclusion applied to some V segments, including TRBV6-2 and TRBV6-3, as they were indistinguishable. The authors later linked a missense DCLRE1C variant to TCR beta V- and J-gene trimming.

Germline CDR1 reads MDHEN; CDR2 reads SYDVKM. The CDR3 runs to 17 residues. The junction had 17 bases not matched to a gene; V was cut back by 4 bases and J by 10 bases. With respect to this clone: Its target is not known.

Amplification used 60 Vbeta primers and 13 Jbeta primers. Authors' processing steps: Later reanalysis found 75 million to 95 million unique TCR beta chains, around 10 million of them shared. Produced via immunoSEQ multiplex PCR; TCRdb's table is partial and in-frame only. Clonal size and the V and J genes are those of that table, whereas D and trimming came from the DNA. The profile shows 150,000 to 200,000 clones, under 80% of them singletons. This sequence originates from a female donor in good health and CMV-seronegative. This chain links TRBV28 with TRBJ2-1, with TRBD2 matching 9 bases. Sequencing used PBMCs. The CDR3 sequence: CASSSESIAGVSNEQFF. The CDR3 bases are TGTGCCAGCAGTTCAGAATCCATAGCGGGAGTTTCGAACGAGCAGTTCTTC.